The clone carrying this T cell receptor (beta chain) has ten or more counts. The data belong to a study of neurological immune-mediated disorders. TCRdb reprocessed the 5' RACE reads with MiXCR, giving one entry per CDR3 protein. Of about 120,000 distinct CDR3 sequences listed, about 3.4% are singletons. This clonotype was obtained from a woman aged 25 to 39 with multiple sclerosis. The sample comprised PBMCs.

CDR3 nucleotides: TGCGCCAGCAGCCGCCACAGGGGCCCGAACACTGAAGCTTTCTTT. Translated: CASSRHRGPNTEAFF. The chain links TRBV4-3 to TRBJ1-1; 7 bases are a match to TRBD1. CDR3 length: 15 amino acids. Per the germline V gene, CDR1 is LGHNA and CDR2 is YSLEER. V shed 4 bases and J 1 base; nucleotides not matched to a gene: 6.